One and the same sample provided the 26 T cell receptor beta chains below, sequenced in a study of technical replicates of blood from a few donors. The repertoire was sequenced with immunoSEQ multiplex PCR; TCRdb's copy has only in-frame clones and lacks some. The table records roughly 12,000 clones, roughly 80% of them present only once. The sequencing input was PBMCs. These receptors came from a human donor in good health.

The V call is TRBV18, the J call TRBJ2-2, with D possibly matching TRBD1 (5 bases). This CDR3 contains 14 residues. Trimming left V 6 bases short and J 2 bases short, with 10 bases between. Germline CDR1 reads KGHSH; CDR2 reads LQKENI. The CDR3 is CASSEGVNTGELFF. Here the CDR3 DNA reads TGTGCCAGCTCTGAAGGGGTCAACACCGGGGAGCTGTTTTTT.

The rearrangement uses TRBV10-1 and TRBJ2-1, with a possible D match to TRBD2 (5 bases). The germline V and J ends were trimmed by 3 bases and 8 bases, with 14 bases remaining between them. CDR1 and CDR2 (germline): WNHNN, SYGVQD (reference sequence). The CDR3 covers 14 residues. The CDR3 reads CASSDPTSNHEQFF. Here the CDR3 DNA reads TGCGCCAGCAGTGACCCTACTAGTAACCATGAGCAGTTCTTC.

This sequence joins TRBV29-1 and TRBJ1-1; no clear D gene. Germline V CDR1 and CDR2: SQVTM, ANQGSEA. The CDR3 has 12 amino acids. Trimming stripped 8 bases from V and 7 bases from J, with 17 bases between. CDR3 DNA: TGCAGCTCGACCCTAGCCTCGGGTGAAGCTTTCTTT. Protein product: CSSTLASGEAFF.

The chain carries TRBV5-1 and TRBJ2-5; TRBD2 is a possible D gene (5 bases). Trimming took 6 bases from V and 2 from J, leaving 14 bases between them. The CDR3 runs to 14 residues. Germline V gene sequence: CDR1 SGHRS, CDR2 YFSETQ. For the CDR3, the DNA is TGCGCCAGCAAAGAAGGAACGGGGCAAGAGACCCAGTACTTC. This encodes CASKEGTGQETQYF.

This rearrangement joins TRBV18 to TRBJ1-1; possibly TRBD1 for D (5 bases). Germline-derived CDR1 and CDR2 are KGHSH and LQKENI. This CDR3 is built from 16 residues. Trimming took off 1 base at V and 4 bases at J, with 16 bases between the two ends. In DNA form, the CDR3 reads TGTGCCAGCTCACCACGGCTCGGGGGAGTAACCACTGAAGCTTTCTTT. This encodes CASSPRLGGVTTEAFF.

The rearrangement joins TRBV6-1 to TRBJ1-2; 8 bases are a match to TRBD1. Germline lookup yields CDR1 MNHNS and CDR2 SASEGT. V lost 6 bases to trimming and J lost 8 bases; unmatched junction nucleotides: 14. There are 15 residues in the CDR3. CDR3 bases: TGTGCCAGCAGGGACTACGACAGGGGCCCTTTAGGCTACACCTTC. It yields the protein CASRDYDRGPLGYTF.

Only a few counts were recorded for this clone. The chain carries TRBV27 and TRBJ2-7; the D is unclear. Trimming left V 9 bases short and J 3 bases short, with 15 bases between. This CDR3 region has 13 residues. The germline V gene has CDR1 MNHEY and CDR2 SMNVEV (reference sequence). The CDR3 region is CASARYQSYEQYF. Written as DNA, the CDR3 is TGTGCCAGTGCGCGGTACCAAAGCTACGAGCAGTACTTC.

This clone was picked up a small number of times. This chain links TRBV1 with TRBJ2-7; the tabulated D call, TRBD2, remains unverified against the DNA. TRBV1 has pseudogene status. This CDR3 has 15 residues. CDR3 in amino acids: CTSSPPRTAVDEQYF. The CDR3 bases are TGCACCAGCAGCCCCCCCCGGACTGCTGTCGACGAGCAGTACTTC.

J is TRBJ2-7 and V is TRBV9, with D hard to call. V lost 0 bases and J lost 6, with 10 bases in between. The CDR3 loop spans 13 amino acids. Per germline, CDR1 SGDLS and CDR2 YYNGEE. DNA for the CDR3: TGTGCCAGCAGCGTAGAGGCAGGCCTCGAGCAGTACTTC. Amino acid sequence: CASSVEAGLEQYF.

The CDR3 DNA reads as TGTGCCAGCAGCCTCCGGACAGGGATTGAAGCTTTCTTT. Protein product: CASSLRTGIEAFF. V is TRBV14 and J is TRBJ1-1, with 8 bases aligning to TRBD1. This CDR3 region has 13 residues. Germline V gives CDR1 SGHDN, CDR2 FVKESK. V dropped 4 bases and J dropped 7; count of bases not matched to a gene: 5.

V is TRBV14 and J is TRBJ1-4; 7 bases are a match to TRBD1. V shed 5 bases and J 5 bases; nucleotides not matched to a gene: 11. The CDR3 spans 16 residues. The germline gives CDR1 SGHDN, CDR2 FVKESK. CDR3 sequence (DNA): TGTGCCAGCAGCTTCCAAGCCGGGACAGTCAATGAAAAACTGTTTTTT. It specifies CASSFQAGTVNEKLFF.

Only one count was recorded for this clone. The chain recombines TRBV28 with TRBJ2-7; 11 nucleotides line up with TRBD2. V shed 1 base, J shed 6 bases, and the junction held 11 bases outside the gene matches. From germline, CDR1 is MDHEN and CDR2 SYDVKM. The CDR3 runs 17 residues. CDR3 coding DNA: TGTGCCAGCAGTTTATTCGGGACTAGCGGAGGATCTGGCGAGCAGTACTTC. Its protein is CASSLFGTSGGSGEQYF.

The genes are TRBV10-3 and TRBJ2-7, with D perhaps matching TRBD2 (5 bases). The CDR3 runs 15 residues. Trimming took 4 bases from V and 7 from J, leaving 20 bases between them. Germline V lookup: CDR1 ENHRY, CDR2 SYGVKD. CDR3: CAISGGRARTGEQYF. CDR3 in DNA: TGTGCCATCAGTGGTGGCCGGGCCAGAACGGGAGAGCAGTACTTC.

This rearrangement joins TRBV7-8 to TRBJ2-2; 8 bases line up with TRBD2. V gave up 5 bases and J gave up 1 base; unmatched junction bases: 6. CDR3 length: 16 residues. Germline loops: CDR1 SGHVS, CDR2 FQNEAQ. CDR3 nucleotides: TGTGCCAGCAGCCGAAGGACTAGCAGGAACACCGGGGAGCTGTTTTTT. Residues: CASSRRTSRNTGELFF.

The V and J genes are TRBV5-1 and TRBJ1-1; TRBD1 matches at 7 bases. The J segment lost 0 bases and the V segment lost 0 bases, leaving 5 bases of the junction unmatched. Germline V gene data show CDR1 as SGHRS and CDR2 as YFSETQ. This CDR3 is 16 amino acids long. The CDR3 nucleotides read TGCGCCAGCAGCTTGGCCGCAGGGGGAGTGAACACTGAAGCTTTCTTT. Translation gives CASSLAAGGVNTEAFF.

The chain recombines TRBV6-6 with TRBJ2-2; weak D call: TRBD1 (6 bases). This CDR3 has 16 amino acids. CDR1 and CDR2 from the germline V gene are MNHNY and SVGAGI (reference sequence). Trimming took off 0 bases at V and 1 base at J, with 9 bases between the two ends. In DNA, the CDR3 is TGTGCCAGCAGTTACTCGACAGGAAAGAACACCGGGGAGCTGTTTTTT. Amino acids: CASSYSTGKNTGELFF.

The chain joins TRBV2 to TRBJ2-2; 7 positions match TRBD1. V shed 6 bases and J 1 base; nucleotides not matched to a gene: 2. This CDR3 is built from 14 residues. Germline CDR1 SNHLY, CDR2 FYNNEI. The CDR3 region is CASRWTGNTGELFF. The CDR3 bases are TGTGCCAGCAGGTGGACAGGGAACACCGGGGAGCTGTTTTTT.

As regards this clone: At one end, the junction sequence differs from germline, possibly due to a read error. CDR3 in amino acids: CASSDLADSSNEQFF. The DNA for the CDR3 is TGTGCCAGCAGTGATCTAGCGGATTCCTCCAATGAGCAGTTCTTC. V and J are TRBV6-1 and TRBJ2-1, with 7 bases fitting TRBD2. CDR1 and CDR2 (germline): MNHNS, SASEGT. The CDR3 is 15 residues long.

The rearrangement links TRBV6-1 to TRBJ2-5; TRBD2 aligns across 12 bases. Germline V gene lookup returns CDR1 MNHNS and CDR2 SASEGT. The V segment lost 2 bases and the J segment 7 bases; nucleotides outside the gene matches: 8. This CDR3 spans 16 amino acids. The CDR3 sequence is CASSEQTSGRARTQYF. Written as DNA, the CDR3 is TGTGCCAGCAGTGAACAGACTAGCGGGAGAGCACGGACCCAGTACTTC.

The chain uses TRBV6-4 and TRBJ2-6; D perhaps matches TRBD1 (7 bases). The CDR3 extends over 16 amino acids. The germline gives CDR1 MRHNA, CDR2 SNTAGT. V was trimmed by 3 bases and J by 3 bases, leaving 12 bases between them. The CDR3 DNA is TGTGCCAGCAGTGAGGAGGGGGCAGGTGGGGCCAACGTCCTGACTTTC. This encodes CASSEEGAGGANVLTF.

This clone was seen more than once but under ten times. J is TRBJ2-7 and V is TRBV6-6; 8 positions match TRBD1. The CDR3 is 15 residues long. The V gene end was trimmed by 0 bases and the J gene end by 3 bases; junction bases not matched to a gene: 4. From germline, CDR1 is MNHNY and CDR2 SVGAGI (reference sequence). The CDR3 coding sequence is TGTGCCAGCAGTTACTCGTCGGGACAGGTCTACGAGCAGTACTTC. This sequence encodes CASSYSSGQVYEQYF.

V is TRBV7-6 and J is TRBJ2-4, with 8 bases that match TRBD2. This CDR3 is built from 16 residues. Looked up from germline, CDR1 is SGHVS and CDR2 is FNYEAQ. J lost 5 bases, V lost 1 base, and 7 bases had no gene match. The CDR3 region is CASSLGPGGPENIQYF. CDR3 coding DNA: TGTGCCAGCAGCTTAGGACCGGGAGGGCCCGAAAACATTCAGTACTTC.

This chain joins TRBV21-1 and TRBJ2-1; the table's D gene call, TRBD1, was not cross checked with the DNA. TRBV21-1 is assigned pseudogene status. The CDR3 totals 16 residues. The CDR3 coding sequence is TGTGCCAGCAGCGGACGGGACAGGGTTGCCTACAATGAGCAGTTCTTC. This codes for CASSGRDRVAYNEQFF.

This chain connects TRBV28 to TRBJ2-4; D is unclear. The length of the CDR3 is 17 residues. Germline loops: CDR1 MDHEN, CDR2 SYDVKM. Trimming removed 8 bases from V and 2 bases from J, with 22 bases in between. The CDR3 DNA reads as TGTGCCAGCGTTCTTTTAATATCGGGTGAGTCCAAAAACATTCAGTACTTC. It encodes CASVLLISGESKNIQYF.

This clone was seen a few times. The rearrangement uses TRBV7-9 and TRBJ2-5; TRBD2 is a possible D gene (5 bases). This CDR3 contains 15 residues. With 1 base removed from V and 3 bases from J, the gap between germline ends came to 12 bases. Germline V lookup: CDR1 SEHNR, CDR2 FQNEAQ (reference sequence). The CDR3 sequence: CASSLVGSVEETQYF. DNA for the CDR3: TGTGCCAGCAGCTTAGTTGGTAGCGTGGAAGAGACCCAGTACTTC.

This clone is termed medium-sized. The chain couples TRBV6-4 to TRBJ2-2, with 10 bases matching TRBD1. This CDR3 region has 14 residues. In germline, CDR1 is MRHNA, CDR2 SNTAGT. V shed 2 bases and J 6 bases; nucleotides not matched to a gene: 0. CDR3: CASSDGQGAGELFF. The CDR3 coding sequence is TGTGCCAGCAGTGACGGACAGGGGGCCGGGGAGCTGTTTTTT.